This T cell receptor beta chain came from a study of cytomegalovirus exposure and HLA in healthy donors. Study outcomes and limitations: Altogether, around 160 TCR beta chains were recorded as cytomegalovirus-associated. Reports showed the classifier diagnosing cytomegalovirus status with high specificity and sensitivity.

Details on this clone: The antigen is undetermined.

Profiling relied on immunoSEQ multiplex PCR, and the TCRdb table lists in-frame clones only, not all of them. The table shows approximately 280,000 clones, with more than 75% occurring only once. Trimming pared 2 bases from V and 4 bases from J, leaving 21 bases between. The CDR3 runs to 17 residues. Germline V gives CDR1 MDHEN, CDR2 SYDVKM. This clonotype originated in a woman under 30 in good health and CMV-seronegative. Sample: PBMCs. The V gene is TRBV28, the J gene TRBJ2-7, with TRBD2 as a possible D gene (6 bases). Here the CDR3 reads CASSLEGAGRSFYEQYF. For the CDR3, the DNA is TGTGCCAGCAGTTTAGAAGGAGCGGGCCGGTCGTTTTACGAGCAGTACTTC.